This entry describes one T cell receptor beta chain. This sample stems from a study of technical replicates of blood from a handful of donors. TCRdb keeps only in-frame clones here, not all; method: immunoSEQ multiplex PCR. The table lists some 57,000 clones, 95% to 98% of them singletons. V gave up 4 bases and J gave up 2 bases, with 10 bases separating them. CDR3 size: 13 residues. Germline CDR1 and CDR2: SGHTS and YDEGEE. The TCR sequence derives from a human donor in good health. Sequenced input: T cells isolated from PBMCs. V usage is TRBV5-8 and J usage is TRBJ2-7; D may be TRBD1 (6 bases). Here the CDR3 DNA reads TGTGCCAGCAGCCCCCGGGACACCTACGAGCAGTACTTC. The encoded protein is CASSPRDTYEQYF.